This T cell receptor beta chain was documented in a study of metastatic and nonmetastatic thyroid tumors. The sample holds many counts of this clone. What it recognizes is unknown. Before thyroid surgery, none of the patients had received any treatment. V trimming: 6 bases; J trimming: 4 bases; junction bases outside the gene matches: 8. This CDR3 is 14 amino acids long. Germline V gene data show CDR1 as GTSNPN and CDR2 as SVGIG (reference sequence). Study results and limitations: Reports indicated that malignant thyroid tumors showed significantly higher TCR beta diversity than benign nodules did, in blood and tumor.

TCRdb re-called clones via MiXCR from the PCR reads. Of about 69,000 clones listed, 14% are singletons. This chain uses TRBV30 with TRBJ1-4, with 7 nucleotides matching TRBD1. This clonotype was sampled from a male donor with papillary thyroid cancer or a benign thyroid nodule (not recorded which). Some clones in this sample may be carry-over from other donors' samples. Sequencing used blood. CDR3 nucleotide sequence: TGTGCCTGCAGCCGGGACAGTCATAATGAAAAACTGTTTTTT. It is translated as CACSRDSHNEKLFF.